A selection of T cell receptor beta chains follows, all from one sample in a study of beta chain features in type 1 diabetes. Data came from immunoSEQ multiplex PCR; TCRdb stores just in-frame clones and leaves some out. The sample consists of approximately 150,000 clones, about 13% of them appearing once. Sequences were obtained from central memory CD4+ T cells from blood. Every receptor here comes from a man younger than 35 with type 1 diabetes. Each CDR3 is given with its conserved first and last residue. A D gene is named only where the DNA matches it firmly. A row's size may be missing; if present it is once, few, many or a size class.

>NA|16|NA|TRBJ1-5|TRBV23-1
TGCGCCAGCAGTCAACCGCGGGCGGGGTACAATCAGCCCCAGCATTTT
CASSQPRAGYNQPQHF
>NA|13|NA|TRBJ1-1|TRBV11-3
TGTGCCAGCAGCTTAGAAGCGAACACTGAAGCTTTCTTT
CASSLEANTEAFF
>many|16|TRBD2|TRBJ2-5|TRBV7-9
TGTGCCAGCACACTAGCGGGGGGCACTTACCAAGAGACCCAGTACTTC
CASTLAGGTYQETQYF
>NA|11|NA|TRBJ2-1|TRBV20-1
TGCAGTGCCCGGCGCGCAAATGAGCAGTTCTTC
CSARRANEQFF
>few|17|NA|TRBJ1-6|TRBV18
TGTGCCAGCTCACCATCGCTTGCAGGGGTTAATAATTCACCCCTCCACTTT
CASSPSLAGVNNSPLHF
>few|15|TRBD1|TRBJ2-3|TRBV5-1
TGCGCCAGCAGCGACCGGACAGGGAGGACAGATACGCAGTATTTT
CASSDRTGRTDTQYF
>NA|11|TRBD2|TRBJ2-5|TRBV18
TGTGCCACCGGGGGGTACGAGACCCAGTACTTC
CATGGYETQYF
>NA|15|NA|TRBJ1-1|TRBV18
TGTGCCAGCTCACCACCGGGGGGGCTCAACACTGAAGCTTTCTTT
CASSPPGGLNTEAFF
>NA|15|NA|TRBJ1-2|TRBV30
TGTGCCTGGAGCGGGTGGGAGACTCAGGCCAATGGCTACACCTTC
CAWSGWETQANGYTF
>few|14|TRBD1|TRBJ2-1|TRBV19
TGTGCCAGTAGTCTGAGGACAGGGGGTAATGAGCAGTTCTTC
CASSLRTGGNEQFF
>NA|13|NA|TRBJ2-7|TRBV29-1
TGCAGCGTCGGGGAGGTCGGAGCATATGTCGAGTACTTC
CSVGEVGAYVEYF
>few|11|NA|TRBJ2-5|TRBV14
TGTGCCAGCAGCCCCTCCGAGACCCAGTACTTC
CASSPSETQYF
>few|15|TRBD1|TRBJ2-2|TRBV5-1
TGCGCCAGCAGCTTTGAGATACAGGGGGCCGGGGAGCTGTTTTTT
CASSFEIQGAGELFF
>few|13|TRBD1|TRBJ1-2|TRBV29-1
TGCAGCGTTGAAGAACAGGGGTTAGGTGGCTACACCTTC
CSVEEQGLGGYTF
>NA|15|NA|TRBJ2-1|TRBV27
TGTGCCAGCAAGGTCGAGCTGAGCTCCTACAATGAGCAGTTCTTC
CASKVELSSYNEQFF
>many|16|NA|TRBJ2-3|TRBV7-9
TGTGCCAGCAGCTTAGCGCTTGGGGGGCCCACAGATACGCAGTATTTT
CASSLALGGPTDTQYF
>few|13|NA|TRBJ1-5|TRBV30
TGTGCCTGGAGACGGGACTTCTCCCAGCCCCAGCATTTT
CAWRRDFSQPQHF
>few|15|NA|TRBJ1-1|TRBV28
TGTGCCAGCAGTTCCCGTCCAGGGGCAGGAACTGAAGCTTTCTTT
CASSSRPGAGTEAFF
>NA|13|NA|TRBJ2-7|TRBV29-1
TGCAGCGGTACATCGGGACAAAACTACGAGCAGTACTTC
CSGTSGQNYEQYF
>few|14|NA|TRBJ1-5|TRBV5-1
TGCGCCAGCAGTCCACACCCGGCAAATCAGCCCCAGCATTTT
CASSPHPANQPQHF
>NA|16|NA|TRBJ1-5|TRBV21-1
TGTGCCAGCAACCGGGACAGTGCCTATAGCAATCAGCCCCAGCATTTT
CASNRDSAYSNQPQHF
>NA|15|NA|TRBJ2-7|TRBV5-1
TGCGCCAGCAGCTTTACAGTTGGGGCAGGGAGCGAGCAGTACTTC
CASSFTVGAGSEQYF
>NA|14|NA|TRBJ2-5|TRBV5-6
TGTGCCAGCACCCGAAAGGGGAGCCAAGAGACCCAGTACTTC
CASTRKGSQETQYF
>NA|14|NA|TRBJ1-1|TRBV28
TGTGCCAGCAGGCGGGACGCCATGAACACTGAAGCTTTCTTT
CASRRDAMNTEAFF
>few|14|NA|TRBJ1-1|TRBV18
TGTGCCAGCTCACGGGGGACCATGAACACTGAAGCTTTCTTT
CASSRGTMNTEAFF
>NA|13|NA|TRBJ1-2|TRBV6-5
TGTGCCAGCAGACGACAGTTCAACTATGGCTACACCTTC
CASRRQFNYGYTF
>few|13|NA|TRBJ1-4|TRBV30
TGTGCCTGGACGCGGAACGGAAATGAAAAACTGTTTTTT
CAWTRNGNEKLFF
>few|11|NA|TRBJ2-3|TRBV27
TGTGCCAGCAGCCAAACAGATACGCAGTATTTT
CASSQTDTQYF
>NA|16|NA|TRBJ2-2|TRBV30
TGTGCTATTTATGGGGGGCCGGGGCTCTCATCCGGGGAGCTGTTTTTT
CAIYGGPGLSSGELFF
>few|14|NA|TRBJ2-1|TRBV11-3
TGTGCCAGCAGCCTCCTCGAAGCCCGGGATGAGCAGTTCTTC
CASSLLEARDEQFF
>NA|13|NA|TRBJ2-1|TRBV6-1
TGTGCCAGCATCGAACGACAGAACAATGAGCAGTTCTTC
CASIERQNNEQFF
>few|16|NA|TRBJ2-3|TRBV18
TGTGCCAGCTCACCATGGGCGGGGGCCCACACAGATACGCAGTATTTT
CASSPWAGAHTDTQYF
>many|14|NA|TRBJ1-1|TRBV7-9
TGTGCCAGCAGCGCGGACAGCATGAACACTGAAGCTTTCTTT
CASSADSMNTEAFF
>NA|14|NA|TRBJ2-3|TRBV6-5
TGTGCCAGCAGTTACTCGAAGAACCTCAATACGCAGTATTTT
CASSYSKNLNTQYF
>many|13|NA|TRBJ2-5|TRBV29-1
TGCAGCGTTGGTGAAGGGACGGGAGAGACCCAGTACTTC
CSVGEGTGETQYF
>NA|14|NA|TRBJ1-4|TRBV7-2
TGTGCCAGCAGCTTATCGGGCGTCGTCGAAAAACTGTTTTTT
CASSLSGVVEKLFF
>NA|15|TRBD1|TRBJ2-5|TRBV15
TGTGCCGCCAGCAGATCCACAGGGGTGCAAGAGACCCAGTACTTC
CAASRSTGVQETQYF
>many|12|TRBD1|TRBJ2-7|TRBV29-1
TGCAGCGGTGGGACAGGGTCCTACGAGCAGTACTTC
CSGGTGSYEQYF
>few|14|NA|TRBJ1-3|TRBV30
TGTGCCTGGAGCCGGGGGTTCACTGGAAACACCATATATTTT
CAWSRGFTGNTIYF
>few|15|TRBD1|TRBJ1-1|TRBV6-6
TGTGCCAGCACCAAATCCCATACAGGGGAAACTGAAGCTTTCTTT
CASTKSHTGETEAFF
>NA|15|NA|TRBJ1-1|TRBV6-5
TGTGCCAGCAGTTACGGGGGGACCATGAACACTGAAGCTTTCTTT
CASSYGGTMNTEAFF
>NA|13|NA|TRBJ1-1|TRBV19
TGTGCCACCGCCTTCGGCGGAGTCACTGAAGCTTTCTTT
CATAFGGVTEAFF
>NA|10|NA|TRBJ1-2|TRBV2
TGTGCATCCGGCGACTATGGCTACACCTTC
CASGDYGYTF
>few|14|NA|TRBJ1-1|TRBV7-2
TGTGCCAGCAGCTTGGGGATCGAGGGCACTGAAGCTTTCTTT
CASSLGIEGTEAFF